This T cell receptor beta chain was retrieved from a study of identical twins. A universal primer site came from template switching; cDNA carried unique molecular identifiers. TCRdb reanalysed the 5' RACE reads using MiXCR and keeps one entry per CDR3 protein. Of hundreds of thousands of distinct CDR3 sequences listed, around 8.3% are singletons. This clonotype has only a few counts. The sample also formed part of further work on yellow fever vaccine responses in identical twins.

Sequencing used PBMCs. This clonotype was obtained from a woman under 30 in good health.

The CDR3 DNA sequence: TGTGCCAGCAGCCCCTCCATCCGGACAGGGTACAATGAGCAGTTCTTC. Translation gives CASSPSIRTGYNEQFF. The genes are TRBV7-9 and TRBJ2-1, with 8 bases identical to TRBD1. J gave up 4 bases and V 5 bases, and 10 bases lay outside the gene matches. The CDR3 is made up of 16 amino acids. Germline V gives CDR1 SEHNR, CDR2 FQNEAQ (reference sequence).